The following is a T cell receptor beta chain sequence with its context. It has no known antigen specificity. No clone much larger than this one lies a single base away; base qualities are absent. Approximately 2 micrograms of genomic DNA were extracted from cryopreserved PBMCs for TCR beta library preparation. Longitudinal blood samples from CLL patients receiving ibrutinib monotherapy were subjected to high-throughput TCR beta sequencing. The patients took part in an open-label, single-center phase 2 trial of ibrutinib monotherapy. The data originate from a study of cytotoxic CD8 clonotypes in ibrutinib-treated CLL (dated by TCRdb to the early 2020s). Study-wide context: The cohort was composed of 10 to 11 relapsed/refractory and 15 treatment-naive patients; IGHV unmutated status was identified in some 17 patients. Partial responses were observed in about 25 patients and complete responses in 2; after a median follow-up of around 68 months, remission was maintained in around 14 patients and progression was observed in approximately twelve. Response samples were obtained after a median of approximately twelve months of treatment, with a range of roughly 6 to 40 months. On average, each sample yielded 250,000 to 300,000 productive templates and 80,000 to 95,000 productive rearrangements. Of the approximately 90 people in the trial, approximately 24 had longitudinal samples available. Cryopreserved peripheral blood mononuclear cells were collected at three points: before therapy, at response, and at either sustained remission or disease progression.

Points the paper makes about the study in general: At baseline, clonality was higher than in age-matched healthy donors and showed a strong correlation with circulating CD8+ T-cell counts. Clonality rose at ibrutinib response, remained stable during sustained remission, and dropped back toward baseline at progression. Sampling times were not matched between sustained-remission and progressing patients, and lymph node repertoires were not studied. Public clonotypes were found to be uncommon and were observed to contract or remain stable during treatment; the increase in clonality was shown to reflect expansion of private clonotypes at ibrutinib response.

On a MiSeq, deep resolution sequencing aimed for a depth between 1 in 1 million and 1 in 200,000 T cells, with each clonotype covered 10x on average. The immunoSEQ hsTCRB Kit was used to generate the TCR beta libraries. As for the original processing: ImmunoSEQ Data Assistant and ImmunoSEQ Analyzer were used for data analysis, and V, D and J genes were assigned according to IMGT definitions. Clonality, with values ranging from 0 to 1, was calculated as one minus the normalized Shannon entropy of productive rearrangement frequencies. Only overrepresented clonotypes making up at least 0.05% of each patient's repertoire were included in the public clonotype analysis. Repertoires from approximately 13 age-matched healthy donors in immuneACCESS were used as clonality controls. As stored in TCRdb, this immuneACCESS dataset retains in-frame rearrangements with V and J assigned. A fraction of the clones does not appear; measured against another copy, unresolved V genes explain less than half of the discrepancy, and the remainder lacks a known reason. V and J calls plus clone size are reproduced from that table; the DNA served to infer D and trimming. In all, the sample holds around 300,000 clones, and around four fifths of those were seen once. The ten largest clones add up to about 6.7% of the sample.

The sequencing used PBMCs, collected before ibrutinib treatment. The source of this sequence is a human donor with chronic lymphocytic leukemia.

The CDR3 in this case is CASSPDGGDYGYTF. Here is the DNA: TGTGCCAGCAGCCCGGACGGGGGAGACTATGGCTACACCTTC. The chain uses TRBV7-3 and TRBJ1-2, and the D gene may be TRBD1, 5 bases matching. The CDR3, from cysteine to phenylalanine, totals 14 residues. Only CDR3 DNA is held: 42 bases, read in frame from base 1. From a lookup of the germline V gene, CDR1 and CDR2 are SGHTA and FQGTGA. V is shortened by 5 bases, J by 3 bases, and the region joining them spans 13 bases.